This T cell receptor beta chain comes out of a study of early T cells in non-severe SARS-CoV-2 infection. TCRdb reprocessed the 5' RACE reads via MiXCR and lists one record per CDR3 protein. Of over 85,000 distinct CDR3 sequences in the sample, 10% to 15% were seen once. This clonotype showed up many times. Deletions cut 0 bases from V and 2 bases from J, with 7 bases between. CDR1 and CDR2 (germline): MGHRA, YSYEKL. This CDR3 has 14 amino acids. This sequence was found in an adult who was a healthcare worker with PCR-confirmed SARS-CoV-2 infection or an uninfected control (not recorded which). Sequencing input: whole blood. The chain combines TRBV4-1 with TRBJ1-2, with D perhaps TRBD1 (5 bases). CDR3 coding DNA: TGCGCCAGCAGCCAAGAGAGACAGAACTATGGCTACACCTTC. This encodes CASSQERQNYGYTF.